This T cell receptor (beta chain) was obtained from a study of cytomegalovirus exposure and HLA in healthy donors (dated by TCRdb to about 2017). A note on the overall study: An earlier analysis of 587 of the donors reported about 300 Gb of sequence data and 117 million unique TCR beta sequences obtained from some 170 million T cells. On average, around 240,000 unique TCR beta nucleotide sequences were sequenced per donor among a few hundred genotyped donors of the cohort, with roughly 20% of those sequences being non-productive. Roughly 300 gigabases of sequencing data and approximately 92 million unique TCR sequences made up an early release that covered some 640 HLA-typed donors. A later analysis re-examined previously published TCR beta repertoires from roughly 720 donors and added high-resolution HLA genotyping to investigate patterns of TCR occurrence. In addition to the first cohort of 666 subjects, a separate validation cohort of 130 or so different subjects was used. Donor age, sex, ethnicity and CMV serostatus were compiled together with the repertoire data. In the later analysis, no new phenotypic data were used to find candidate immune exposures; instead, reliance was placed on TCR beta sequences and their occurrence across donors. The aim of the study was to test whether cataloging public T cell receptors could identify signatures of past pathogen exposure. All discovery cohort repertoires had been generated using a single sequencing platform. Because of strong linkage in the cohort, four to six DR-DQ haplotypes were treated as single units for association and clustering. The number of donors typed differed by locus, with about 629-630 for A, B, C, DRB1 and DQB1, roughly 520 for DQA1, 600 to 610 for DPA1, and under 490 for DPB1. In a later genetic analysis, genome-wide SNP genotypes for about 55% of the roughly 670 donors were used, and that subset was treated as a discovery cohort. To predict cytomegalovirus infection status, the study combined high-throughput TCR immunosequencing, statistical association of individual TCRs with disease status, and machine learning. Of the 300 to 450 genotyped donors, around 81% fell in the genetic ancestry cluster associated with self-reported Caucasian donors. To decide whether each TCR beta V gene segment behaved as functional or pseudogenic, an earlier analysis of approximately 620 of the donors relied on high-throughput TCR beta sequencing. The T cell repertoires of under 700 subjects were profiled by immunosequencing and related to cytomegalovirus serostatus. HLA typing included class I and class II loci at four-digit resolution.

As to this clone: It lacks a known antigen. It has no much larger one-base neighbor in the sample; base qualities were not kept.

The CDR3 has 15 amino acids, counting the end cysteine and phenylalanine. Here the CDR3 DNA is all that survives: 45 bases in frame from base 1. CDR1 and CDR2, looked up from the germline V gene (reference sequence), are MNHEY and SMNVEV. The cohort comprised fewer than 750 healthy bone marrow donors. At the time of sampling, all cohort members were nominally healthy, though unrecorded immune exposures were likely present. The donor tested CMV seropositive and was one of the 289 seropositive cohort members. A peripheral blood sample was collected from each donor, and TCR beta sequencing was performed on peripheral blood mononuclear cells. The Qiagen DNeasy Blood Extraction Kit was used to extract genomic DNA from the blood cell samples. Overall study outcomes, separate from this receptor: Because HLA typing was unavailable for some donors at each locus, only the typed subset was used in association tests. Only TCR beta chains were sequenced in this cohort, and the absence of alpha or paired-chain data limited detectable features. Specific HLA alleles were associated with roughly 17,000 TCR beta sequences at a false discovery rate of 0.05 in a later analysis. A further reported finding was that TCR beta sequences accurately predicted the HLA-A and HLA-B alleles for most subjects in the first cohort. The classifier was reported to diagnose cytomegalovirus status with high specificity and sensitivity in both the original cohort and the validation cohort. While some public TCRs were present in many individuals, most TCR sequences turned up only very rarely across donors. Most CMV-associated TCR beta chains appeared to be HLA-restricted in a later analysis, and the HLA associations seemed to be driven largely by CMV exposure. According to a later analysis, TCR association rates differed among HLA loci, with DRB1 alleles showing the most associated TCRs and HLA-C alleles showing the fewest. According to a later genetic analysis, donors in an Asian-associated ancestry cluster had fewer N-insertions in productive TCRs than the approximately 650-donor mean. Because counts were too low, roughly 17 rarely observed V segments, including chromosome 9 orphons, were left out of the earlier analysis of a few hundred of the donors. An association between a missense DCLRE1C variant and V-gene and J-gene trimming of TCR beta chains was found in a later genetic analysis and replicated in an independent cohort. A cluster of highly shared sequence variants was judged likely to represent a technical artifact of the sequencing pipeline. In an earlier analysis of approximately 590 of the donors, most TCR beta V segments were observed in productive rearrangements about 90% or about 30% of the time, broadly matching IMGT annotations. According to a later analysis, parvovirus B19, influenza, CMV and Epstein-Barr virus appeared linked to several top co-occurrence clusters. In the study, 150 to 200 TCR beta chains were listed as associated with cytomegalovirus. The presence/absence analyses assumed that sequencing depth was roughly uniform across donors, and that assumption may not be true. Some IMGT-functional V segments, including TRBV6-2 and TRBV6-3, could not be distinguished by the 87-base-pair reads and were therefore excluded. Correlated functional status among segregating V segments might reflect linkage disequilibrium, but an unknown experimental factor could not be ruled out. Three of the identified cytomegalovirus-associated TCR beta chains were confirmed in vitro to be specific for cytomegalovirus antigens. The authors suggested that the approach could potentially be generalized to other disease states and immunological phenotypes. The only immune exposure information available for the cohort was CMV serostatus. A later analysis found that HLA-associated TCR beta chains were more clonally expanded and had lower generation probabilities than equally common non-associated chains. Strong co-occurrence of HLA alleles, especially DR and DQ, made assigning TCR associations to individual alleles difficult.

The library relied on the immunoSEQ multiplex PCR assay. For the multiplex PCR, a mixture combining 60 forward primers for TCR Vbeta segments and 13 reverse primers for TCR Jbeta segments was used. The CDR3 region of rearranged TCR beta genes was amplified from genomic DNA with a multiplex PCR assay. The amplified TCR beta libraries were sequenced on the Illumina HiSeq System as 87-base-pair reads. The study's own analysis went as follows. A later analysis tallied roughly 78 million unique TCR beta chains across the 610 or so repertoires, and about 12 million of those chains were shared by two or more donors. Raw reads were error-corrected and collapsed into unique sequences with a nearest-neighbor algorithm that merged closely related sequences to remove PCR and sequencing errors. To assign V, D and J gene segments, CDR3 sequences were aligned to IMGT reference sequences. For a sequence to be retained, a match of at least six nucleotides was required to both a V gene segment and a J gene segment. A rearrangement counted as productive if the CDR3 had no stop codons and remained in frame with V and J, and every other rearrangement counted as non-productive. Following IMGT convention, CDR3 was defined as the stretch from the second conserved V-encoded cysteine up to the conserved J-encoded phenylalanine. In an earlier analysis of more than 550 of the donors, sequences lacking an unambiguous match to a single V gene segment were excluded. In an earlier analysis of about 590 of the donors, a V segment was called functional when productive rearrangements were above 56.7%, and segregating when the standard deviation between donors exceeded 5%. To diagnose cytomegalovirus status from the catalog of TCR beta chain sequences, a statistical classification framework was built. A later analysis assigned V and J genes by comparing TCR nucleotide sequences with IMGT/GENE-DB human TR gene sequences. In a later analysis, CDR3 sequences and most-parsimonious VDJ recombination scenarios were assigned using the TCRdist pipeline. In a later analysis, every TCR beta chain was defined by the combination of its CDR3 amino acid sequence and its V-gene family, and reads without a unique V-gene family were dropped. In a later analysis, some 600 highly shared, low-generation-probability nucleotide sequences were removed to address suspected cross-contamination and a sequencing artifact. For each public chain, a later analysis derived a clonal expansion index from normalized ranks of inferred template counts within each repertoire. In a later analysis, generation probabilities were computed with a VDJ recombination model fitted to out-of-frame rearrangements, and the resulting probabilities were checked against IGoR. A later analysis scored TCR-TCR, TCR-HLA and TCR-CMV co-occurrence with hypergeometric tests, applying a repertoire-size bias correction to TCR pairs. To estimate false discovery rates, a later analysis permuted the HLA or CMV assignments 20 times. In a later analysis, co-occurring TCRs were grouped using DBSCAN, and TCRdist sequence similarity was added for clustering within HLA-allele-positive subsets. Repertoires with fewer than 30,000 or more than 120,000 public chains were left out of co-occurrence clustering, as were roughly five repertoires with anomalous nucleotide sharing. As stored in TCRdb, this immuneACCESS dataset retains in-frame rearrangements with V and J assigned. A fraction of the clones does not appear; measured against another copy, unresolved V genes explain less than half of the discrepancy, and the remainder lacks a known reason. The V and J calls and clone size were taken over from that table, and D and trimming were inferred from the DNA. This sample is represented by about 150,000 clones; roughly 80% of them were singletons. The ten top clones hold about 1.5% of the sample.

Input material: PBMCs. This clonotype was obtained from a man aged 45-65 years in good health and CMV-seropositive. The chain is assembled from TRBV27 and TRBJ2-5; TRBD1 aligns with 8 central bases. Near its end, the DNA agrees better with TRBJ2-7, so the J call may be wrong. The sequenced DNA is TGTGCCAGCAGACCCGGGACAGGCCCACCCTACGAGCAGTACTTC. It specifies CASRPGTGPPYEQYF.